This record covers a single T cell receptor (beta chain). The CDR3 sequence is 12 residues long. Germline-derived CDR1 and CDR2 are SQVTM and ANQGSEA. Trimming cost V 5 bases and J 7 bases; bases outside gene matches: 3. The data are from a study of T cells after yellow fever vaccination. For the study at large: Where fractions had low cell numbers, libraries were prepared from them with the SMART-Seq v4 Ultra Low Input RNA kit.

TCRdb itself ran the 5' RACE reads through MiXCR, one entry per CDR3 protein. The sample includes about 400,000 distinct CDR3 sequences, more than 9% of them seen just once. The material was PBMCs, obtained on the day of the first yellow fever vaccination. V and J are TRBV29-1 and TRBJ2-2; 8 bases map to TRBD2. The TCR was taken from a man younger than 30 who received the YFV17D yellow fever vaccine. For the CDR3, the DNA is TGCAGCGTTTTCGGGAGGGTCGGGGAGCTGTTTTTT. Translating gives CSVFGRVGELFF.